This T cell receptor beta chain was captured in a study of blood T cells in healthy people across ages. In terms of origin and age, donors were healthy Caucasian individuals from Russia aged 6 to 90. Every sample had a minimum of 6.5 million PBMCs isolated. Germline V gene lookup returns CDR1 MDHEN and CDR2 SYDVKM. The CDR3 runs to 14 residues. A second PCR of 7 to 11 cycles used a sample-barcoded 5' primer and a J-beta primer mix. Every cDNA molecule bore a tag from a template-switch adaptor containing 12 random nucleotides. Each CDR3 protein is one row after TCRdb ran MiXCR on the 5' RACE reads. The table has approximately 790,000 distinct CDR3 sequences, around 62% seen once; the top ten hold roughly 26%.

The TCR sequence derives from a man aged 25-45 years in good health. The chain employs TRBV28 and TRBJ2-1; D might be TRBD2 (6 bases). The DNA matches TRBJ2-7 better at its end, which makes the J call doubtful. The specimen sequenced was blood. Written as DNA, the CDR3 is TGTGCCAGCAGTCTAAGCGGGCCGGAGGTCGAGCAGTACTTC. Translation gives CASSLSGPEVEQYF.